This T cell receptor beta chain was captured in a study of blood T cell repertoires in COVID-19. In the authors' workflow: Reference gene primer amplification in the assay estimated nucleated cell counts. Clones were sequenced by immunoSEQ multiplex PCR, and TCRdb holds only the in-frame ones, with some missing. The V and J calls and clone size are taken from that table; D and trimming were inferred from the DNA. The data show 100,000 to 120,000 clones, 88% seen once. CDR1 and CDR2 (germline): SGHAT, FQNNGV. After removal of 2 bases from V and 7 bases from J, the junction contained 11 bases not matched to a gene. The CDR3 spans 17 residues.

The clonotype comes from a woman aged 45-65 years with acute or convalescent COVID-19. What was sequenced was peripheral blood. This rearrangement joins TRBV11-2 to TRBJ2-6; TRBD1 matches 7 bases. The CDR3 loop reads CASSLSPWTGVANVLTF. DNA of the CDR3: TGTGCCAGCAGCTTATCCCCTTGGACAGGCGTTGCCAACGTCCTGACTTTC.